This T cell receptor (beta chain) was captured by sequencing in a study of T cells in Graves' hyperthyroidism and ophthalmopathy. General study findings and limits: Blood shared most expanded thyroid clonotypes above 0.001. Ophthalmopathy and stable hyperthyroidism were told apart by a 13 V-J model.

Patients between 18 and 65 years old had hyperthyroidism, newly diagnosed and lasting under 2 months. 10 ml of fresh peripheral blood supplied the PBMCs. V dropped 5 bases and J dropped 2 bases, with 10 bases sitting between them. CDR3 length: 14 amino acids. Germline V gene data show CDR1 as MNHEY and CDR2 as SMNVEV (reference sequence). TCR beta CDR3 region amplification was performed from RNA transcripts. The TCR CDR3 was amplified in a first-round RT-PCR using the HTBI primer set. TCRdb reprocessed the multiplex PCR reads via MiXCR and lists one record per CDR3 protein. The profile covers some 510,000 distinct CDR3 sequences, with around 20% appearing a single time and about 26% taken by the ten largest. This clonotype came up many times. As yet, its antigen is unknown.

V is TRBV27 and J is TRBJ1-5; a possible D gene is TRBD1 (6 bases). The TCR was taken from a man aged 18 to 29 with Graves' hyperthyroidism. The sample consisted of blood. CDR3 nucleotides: TGTGCCAGCAGTATAAACAGGGGCAATCAGCCCCAGCATTTT. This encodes CASSINRGNQPQHF.